The 8 T cell receptor beta chains below all came from one sample that was sequenced in a study of regulatory T cells in long-lasting Graves disease. Regarding time point: persistent/refractory GD, antithyroid drugs over 5 years with positive TRAb. The TCR library was prepared using RNA isolated from PBMCs. The authors built TCR beta libraries using iRepertoire HTBI primers and Arm-PCR of CDR3 regions. TCRdb redid the calling of the multiplex PCR reads with MiXCR, one entry per CDR3 protein. This table holds about 470,000 distinct CDR3 sequences, around 21% found once. The input for sequencing was peripheral blood mononuclear cells (PBMCs), taken when the disease was refractory, from a patient treated with antithyroid drugs. These receptors all come from a female donor with Graves disease.

In its sample, this clonotype was seen a few times. The chain combines TRBV19 with TRBJ1-2; 11 bases line up with TRBD1. In germline, CDR1 is LNHDA, CDR2 SQIVND (reference sequence). The CDR3 extends over 13 amino acids. Germline trimming cut 8 bases from V and 4 bases from J; bases unmatched to any gene: 3. CDR3 DNA: TGTGCCAGTGGGACAGGGGGTGTCTATGGCTACACCTTC. Amino acid sequence: CASGTGGVYGYTF.

This clonotype turned up a few times. This CDR3 is CASSPTISYEQYF. The CDR3 nucleotides read TGTGCCAGCTCACCGACTATCTCCTACGAGCAGTACTTC. This rearrangement joins TRBV18 to TRBJ2-7; D might be TRBD2 (5 bases). CDR1 is KGHSH and CDR2 is LQKENI in the germline V gene. The V gene lost 3 bases and the J gene lost 0 bases, with 6 bases spanning the gap. The CDR3 sequence is 13 residues long.

Many counts were recorded for this clonotype. The chain has TRBV12-3 or TRBV12-4 and TRBJ2-5, with a weak D call TRBD2 (6 bases). V was pared by 4 bases and J by 7 bases, with 16 bases between. The CDR3 is 14 residues long. CDR3 region: CASSSGDSWGTQYF. The CDR3 bases are TGTGCCAGCAGTTCTGGGGACTCCTGGGGGACCCAGTACTTC.

The chain links TRBV7-2 to TRBJ1-3; 8 nucleotides line up with TRBD1. The CDR3 consists of 14 residues. Losses at the gene ends were 5 bases for V and 4 bases for J; bases not matched to a gene: 4. Germline CDR1 and CDR2: SGHTA and FQGNSA. CDR3 amino acids: CASSPGGTGNTIYF. CDR3 nucleotide sequence: TGTGCCAGCAGCCCAGGGGGCACCGGAAACACCATATATTTT.

This clonotype occurred a few times. This chain joins TRBV10-2 and TRBJ2-3; 8 bases are shared with TRBD2. V was clipped by 8 bases and J by 1 base; unmatched bases: 5. The CDR3 is 14 residues long. CDR1 and CDR2 (germline): WSHSY, SAAADI. CDR3 sequence (DNA): TGCGCCAGCCTCAGAGCGGGAGGCACAGATACGCAGTATTTT. Its protein is CASLRAGGTDTQYF.

This chain joins TRBV6-2 or TRBV6-3 and TRBJ2-1, with D unclear. This CDR3 comprises 23 residues. V was clipped by 9 bases and J by 1 base, with 40 bases between them. Germline V gives CDR1 MNHEY, CDR2 SVGEGT. CDR3 bases: TGTGCCAGTACCCACACTTCCTCACACATGAATCCCACGACACCCGTTTCCTACAATGAGCAGTTCTTC. This gives the protein CASTHTSSHMNPTTPVSYNEQFF.

This clonotype was counted ten times or more. The chain carries TRBV5-6 and TRBJ1-2; possibly TRBD1 for D (6 bases). V dropped 0 bases and J dropped 2 bases, with 11 bases sitting between them. The CDR3 sequence is 15 residues long. Germline CDR1 SGHDT, CDR2 YYEEEE. CDR3 DNA: TGTGCCAGCAGCTTGGTTGCGGGGGCGAACTATGGCTACACCTTC. It specifies CASSLVAGANYGYTF.

Comment on this clonotype: As the CDR3 is not closed by the conserved phenylalanine or tryptophan, this likely results from a read error. The chain combines TRBV19 with TRBJ1-1; weak D call: TRBD1 (5 bases). The CDR3 covers 15 residues. The germline V gene encodes CDR1 LNHDA and CDR2 SQIVND (reference sequence). V was pared by 4 bases and J by 0 bases, with 12 bases between. Here the CDR3 DNA reads TGTGCCAGTAGTAGTTCGGCAGGGATGAACACTGAAGCTTTCCTT. It specifies CASSSSAGMNTEAFL.